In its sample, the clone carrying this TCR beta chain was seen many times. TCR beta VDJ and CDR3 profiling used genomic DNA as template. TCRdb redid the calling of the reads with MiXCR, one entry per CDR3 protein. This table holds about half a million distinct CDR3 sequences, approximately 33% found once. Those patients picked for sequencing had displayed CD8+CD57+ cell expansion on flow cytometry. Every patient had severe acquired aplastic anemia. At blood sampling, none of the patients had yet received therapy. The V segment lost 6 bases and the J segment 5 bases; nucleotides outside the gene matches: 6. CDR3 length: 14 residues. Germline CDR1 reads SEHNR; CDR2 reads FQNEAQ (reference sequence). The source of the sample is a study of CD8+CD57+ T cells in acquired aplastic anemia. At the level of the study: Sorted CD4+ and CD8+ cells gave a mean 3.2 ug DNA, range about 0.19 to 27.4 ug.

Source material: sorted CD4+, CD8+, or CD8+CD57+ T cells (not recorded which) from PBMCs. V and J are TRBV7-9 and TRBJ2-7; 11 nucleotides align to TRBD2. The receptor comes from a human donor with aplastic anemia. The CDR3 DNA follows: TGTGCCAGCAGTCTCCGACTAGCGGGAAACGAGCAGTACTTC. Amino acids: CASSLRLAGNEQYF.